One sample yielded the 18 T cell receptor beta chains listed below, sequenced in a study of OX40 agonist ivuxolimab in advanced cancers. Data came from immunoSEQ multiplex PCR; TCRdb stores just in-frame clones and leaves some out. The table has about 86,000 clones, around nine tenths seen once. Sequences were derived from CD4+ or CD8+ T cells sorted from blood, sampled in a trial of the OX40 agonist ivuxolimab. The receptors originated from an adult with an advanced solid tumor such as melanoma, head and neck, liver or kidney cancer.

The chain carries TRBV2 and TRBJ1-2; 7 positions agree with TRBD1. The CDR3 has 13 amino acids. The V gene's germline CDR1 is SNHLY and CDR2 FYNNEI. V shed 3 bases and J 4 bases; nucleotides not matched to a gene: 2. The CDR3 protein is CASSEDRSYGYTF. CDR3 nucleotides: TGTGCCAGCAGTGAGGACAGGTCCTATGGCTACACCTTC.

The CDR3 DNA follows: TGTGCCACCAGCAGTGAGGGGAGCGGGTACACCGGGGAGCTGTTTTTT. Its translation: CATSSEGSGYTGELFF. The V gene is TRBV15, the J gene TRBJ2-2, with D possibly matching TRBD2 (6 bases). CDR3 length: 16 amino acids. CDR1 and CDR2 (germline): LNHNV, YYDKDF (reference sequence). V lost 3 bases and J 3 bases, leaving 14 bases between the germline ends.

V usage is TRBV7-2 and J usage is TRBJ2-7; 12 bases are a match to TRBD1. The CDR3 spans 15 residues. Germline-derived CDR1 and CDR2 are SGHTA and FQGNSA. V trimming: 5 bases; J trimming: 6 bases; junction bases outside the gene matches: 8. The CDR3 DNA sequence: TGTGCCAGCAGCGATGCCCCGGGACAGGGGGCCGAGCAGTACTTC. Its protein product is CASSDAPGQGAEQYF.

V gene TRBV19 combines with J gene TRBJ1-1; D may be TRBD1 (6 bases). Germline lookup yields CDR1 LNHDA and CDR2 SQIVND (reference sequence). The V and J ends lost 6 bases and 1 base respectively, with 9 bases between them. This CDR3 spans 13 amino acids. In nucleotides, the CDR3 is TGTGCCAGTAGGTCGACAGGGAACACTGAAGCTTTCTTT. Residues: CASRSTGNTEAFF.

V gene TRBV5-8 combines with J gene TRBJ2-2, with 7 bases lining up with TRBD1. Germline V gives CDR1 SGHTS, CDR2 YDEGEE. The CDR3 consists of 15 residues. The V segment lost 0 bases and the J segment 5 bases; nucleotides outside the gene matches: 4. The CDR3 DNA follows: TGTGCCAGCAGCTTGGACAGGGGTAGGACCGGGGAGCTGTTTTTT. As protein: CASSLDRGRTGELFF.

J is TRBJ1-2 and V is TRBV27; D might be TRBD1 (5 bases). In germline, CDR1 is MNHEY, CDR2 SMNVEV (reference sequence). CDR3 length equals 13 residues. Trimming pared 5 bases from V and 2 bases from J, leaving 9 bases between. The CDR3 spells CASSRDGNYGYTF. The CDR3 DNA reads as TGTGCCAGCAGTCGGGACGGAAACTATGGCTACACCTTC.

The V and J genes are TRBV5-1 and TRBJ1-2; 9 nucleotides match TRBD1. CDR3 length: 15 residues. Germline V gives CDR1 SGHRS, CDR2 YFSETQ. V was pared by 4 bases and J by 10 bases, with 14 bases of the junction left unmatched. CDR3: CASSQPPGQGFDYTF. In DNA form, the CDR3 reads TGCGCCAGCAGCCAACCTCCGGGACAGGGTTTCGACTACACCTTC.

This clone was counted once. The chain employs TRBV11-3 and TRBJ2-2, with D perhaps matching TRBD2 (5 bases). Germline V CDR1 and CDR2: SGHNT, YENEEA. The CDR3 has 15 residues. The germline V and J ends were trimmed by 2 bases and 0 bases, with 7 bases remaining between them. CDR3 amino acids: CASSLPGANTGELFF. CDR3 nucleotides: TGTGCCAGCAGCTTACCCGGGGCGAACACCGGGGAGCTGTTTTTT.

V and J are TRBV7-2 and TRBJ2-3; no clear D. V was cut by 3 bases and J by 1 base, with 8 bases left in between. The CDR3 totals 14 residues. Germline-derived CDR1 and CDR2 are SGHTA and FQGNSA. This CDR3 reads CASSFSRGTDTQYF. CDR3 sequence (DNA): TGTGCCAGCAGCTTCTCTCGGGGCACAGATACGCAGTATTTT.

V gene TRBV11-2 combines with J gene TRBJ2-5; TRBD1 is a possible D gene (6 bases). The J call may be incorrect, as the DNA end agrees better with TRBJ2-7. CDR1 SGHAT and CDR2 FQNNGV come from the germline V gene. The CDR3 sequence is 14 residues long. The CDR3 coding sequence is TGTGCCAGCAGCGGCAGGGGAACAAACTACGAGCAGTACTTC. Translation: CASSGRGTNYEQYF.

With regard to this clone: Other DNA sequences in this specimen translate into the identical CDR3. J is TRBJ1-5 and V is TRBV5-4; D is possibly TRBD1 (6 bases). The CDR3 contains 13 residues. Germline V lookup: CDR1 SGHNT, CDR2 YYREEE (reference sequence). Trimming cost V 0 bases and J 7 bases, with 8 bases left between them. CDR3 DNA: TGTGCCAGCAGCTTGGACAGGGACCAGCCCCAGCATTTT. Protein: CASSLDRDQPQHF.

This clone came up a few times. The gene calls are TRBV7-7 and TRBJ2-1; TRBD2 matches 7 bases. Per germline, CDR1 SSHAT and CDR2 FNYEAQ (reference sequence). Germline trimming cut 3 bases from V and 12 bases from J; bases unmatched to any gene: 5. The CDR3 spans 12 residues. The CDR3 DNA reads TGTGCCAGCAGCTTCGAGGGAGGGACGCAGTTCTTC. Encoded protein: CASSFEGGTQFF.

The chain combines TRBV7-9 with TRBJ2-2, with D possibly matching TRBD2 (5 bases). Trimming cost V 7 bases and J 6 bases, with 15 bases left between them. Germline V gives CDR1 SEHNR, CDR2 FQNEAQ (reference sequence). The CDR3 runs to 14 residues. The CDR3: CASKVGVSPGELFF. The CDR3 bases are TGTGCCAGCAAAGTCGGGGTCAGTCCCGGGGAGCTGTTTTTT.

This clone appeared a few times. V gene TRBV4-2 combines with J gene TRBJ1-5; TRBD1 might be the D (5 bases). The germline V gene has CDR1 LGHNA and CDR2 YNFKEQ. Trimming took off 1 base at V and 4 bases at J, with 11 bases between the two ends. The CDR3 runs 15 residues. The CDR3 DNA follows: TGTGCCAGCAGCCAAGGGGGCCGAACAAATCAGCCCCAGCATTTT. Encoded protein: CASSQGGRTNQPQHF.

The chain recombines TRBV6-6 with TRBJ2-4; D may be TRBD1 or TRBD2 (5 bases each). CDR3 size: 13 residues. The germline V gene encodes CDR1 MNHNY and CDR2 SVGAGI (reference sequence). CDR3 nucleotide sequence: TGTGCTAGCTGGGGGACGGCCAAAAACATTCAGTACTTC. Translating gives CASWGTAKNIQYF.

This chain joins TRBV28 and TRBJ1-1; TRBD1 aligns across 7 bases. CDR3 length equals 17 residues. Germline CDR1 and CDR2: MDHEN and SYDVKM. The trim removed 2 bases at V and 3 bases at J, leaving 12 bases unmatched. The CDR3 reads CASSLLSGGAQDTEAFF. The CDR3 DNA sequence: TGTGCCAGCAGTTTACTTTCAGGGGGAGCCCAAGACACTGAAGCTTTCTTT.

The CDR3 nucleotides read TGCGCCAGCAGTTTACAGGGGGACACTGAGCAGTTCTTC. Its translation: CASSLQGDTEQFF. The chain employs TRBV10-1 and TRBJ2-1; 8 bases fit TRBD1. CDR1 and CDR2 (germline): WNHNN, SYGVQD (reference sequence). With 5 bases clipped from V and 9 bases from J, the junction kept 6 bases outside the gene matches. The CDR3 is made up of 13 amino acids.

The chain uses TRBV6-5 and TRBJ1-2, with 8 bases that match TRBD1. V shed 6 bases, J shed 8 bases, and the junction held 14 bases outside the gene matches. Per germline, CDR1 MNHEY and CDR2 SVGAGI. CDR3 length: 15 residues. In DNA, the CDR3 is TGTGCCAGCAGAACTAGGGACAGGCCCACCTACGGCTACACCTTC. Amino acid sequence: CASRTRDRPTYGYTF.